These 27 T cell receptor beta chains share one sample of origin, sequenced in a study of OX40 agonist ivuxolimab in advanced cancers. Clones were read by immunoSEQ multiplex PCR, and TCRdb kept only the in-frame ones, dropping some. The sample has tens of thousands of clones, nearly 90% seen once. Here the sequenced sample was CD4+ or CD8+ T cells sorted from blood, taken in a trial of the OX40 agonist ivuxolimab. These receptors were taken from an adult with an advanced solid tumor such as melanoma, head and neck, liver or kidney cancer.

This clone appeared once. The chain couples TRBV19 to TRBJ2-2; no definite D call. The V gene's germline CDR1 is LNHDA and CDR2 SQIVND (reference sequence). The CDR3 length is 15 residues. V was trimmed by 10 bases and J by 0 bases, leaving 15 bases between them. The CDR3 spells CATLDRFANTGELFF. Written as DNA, the CDR3 is TGTGCCACCCTCGACCGATTCGCGAACACCGGGGAGCTGTTTTTT.

The chain carries TRBV6-5 and TRBJ1-4; D gene unclear. The CDR3 length is 16 residues. CDR1 MNHEY and CDR2 SVGAGI come from the germline V gene. V was shortened by 0 bases and J by 8 bases, with 16 bases between the two germline ends. The CDR3 nucleotides are TGTGCCAGCAGTTACTCGGAGGGTTCACAACTCGAAAAACTGTTTTTT. Its translation is CASSYSEGSQLEKLFF.

The chain has TRBV13 and TRBJ1-1, with TRBD1 as a possible D gene (5 bases). Trimming cost V 0 bases and J 6 bases, with 5 bases left between them. Germline CDR1 reads PRHDT; CDR2 reads FYEKMQ (reference sequence). The CDR3 extends over 12 amino acids. CDR3 bases: TGTGCCAGCAGCTTAGGGGGGGCTGAAGCTTTCTTT. Translated: CASSLGGAEAFF.

This chain uses TRBV7-2 with TRBJ1-2, with D unclear. CDR1 SGHTA and CDR2 FQGNSA come from the germline V gene. The V and J ends lost 5 bases and 8 bases respectively, with 15 bases between them. The CDR3 consists of 13 residues. CDR3: CASSPGPKEGYTF. For the CDR3, the DNA is TGTGCCAGCAGCCCAGGACCTAAGGAGGGCTACACCTTC.

This chain joins TRBV6-6 and TRBJ2-5; 7 bases agree with TRBD2. V was pared by 1 base and J by 5 bases, with 4 bases of the junction left unmatched. The germline CDR1 and CDR2 sequences are MNHNY and SVGAGI (reference sequence). This CDR3 comprises 14 residues. The CDR3 region is CASSYWGEGETQYF. CDR3 DNA sequence: TGTGCCAGCAGTTACTGGGGGGAGGGCGAGACCCAGTACTTC.

The rearrangement joins TRBV30 to TRBJ1-5, with 7 nucleotides matching TRBD1. Germline CDR1 reads GTSNPN; CDR2 reads SVGIG (reference sequence). The CDR3 is 13 residues long. V lost 4 bases to trimming and J lost 6 bases; unmatched junction nucleotides: 6. The CDR3 region is CAWNKGARQPQHF. As DNA, the CDR3 is TGTGCCTGGAATAAGGGGGCACGTCAGCCCCAGCATTTT.

The chain joins TRBV6-6 to TRBJ1-1; 9 bases fit TRBD1. Germline V gene data show CDR1 as MNHNY and CDR2 as SVGAGI (reference sequence). V lost 2 bases to trimming and J lost 6 bases; unmatched junction nucleotides: 10. The CDR3 covers 16 residues. The CDR3 is CASSYSRTGGIAEAFF. The CDR3 coding sequence is TGTGCCAGCAGTTACAGCCGAACAGGGGGCATAGCTGAAGCTTTCTTT.

The gene calls are TRBV15 and TRBJ2-3; no clear D. The V and J ends lost 4 bases and 0 bases respectively, with 5 bases between them. Germline assignment: CDR1 LNHNV and CDR2 YYDKDF (reference sequence). This CDR3 region has 13 residues. Here the CDR3 DNA reads TGTGCCACCAGCAAAGTAAGCACAGATACGCAGTATTTT. It translates to CATSKVSTDTQYF.

The chain combines TRBV7-6 with TRBJ2-1; 10 bases are a match to TRBD1. The germline CDR1 and CDR2 sequences are SGHVS and FNYEAQ. The CDR3 sequence is 14 residues long. The V and J ends lost 0 bases and 8 bases, in that order; junction bases with no gene match: 1. CDR3 amino acids: CASSLAGQGYEQFF. As DNA, the CDR3 is TGTGCCAGCAGCTTAGCGGGACAGGGGTATGAGCAGTTCTTC.

The chain joins TRBV10-1 to TRBJ1-1; D is perhaps TRBD1 (5 bases). Germline CDR1 and CDR2: WNHNN and SYGVQD (reference sequence). Deletions cut 5 bases from V and 6 bases from J, with 13 bases between. There are 13 residues in the CDR3. Here the CDR3 DNA reads TGCGCCAGCAGTCGGGACGCTACCGCTGAAGCTTTCTTT. Translating it yields CASSRDATAEAFF.

The chain joins TRBV5-1 to TRBJ2-5; D is perhaps TRBD2 (5 bases). V gave up 4 bases and J gave up 0 bases, with 16 bases separating them. This CDR3 is 16 amino acids long. Germline CDR1 reads SGHRS; CDR2 reads YFSETQ. The CDR3 sequence: CASSRGSYRYQETQYF. CDR3 bases: TGCGCCAGCAGCCGAGGGAGCTACCGGTACCAAGAGACCCAGTACTTC.

This clone is a singleton in its sample. V is TRBV4-2 and J is TRBJ2-7, with D unresolved. CDR1 and CDR2 (germline): LGHNA, YNFKEQ. The V end was cut by 4 bases, the J end by 3 bases, with 13 bases between. This CDR3 is built from 14 residues. The CDR3 coding sequence is TGTGCCAGCAGCCTGGGCCTGGATAACTACGAGCAGTACTTC. Residues: CASSLGLDNYEQYF.

This sequence joins TRBV2 and TRBJ2-7; D gene ambiguous. Trimming shortened V by 4 bases and J by 7 bases, and 14 bases separated the two germline ends. The CDR3 extends over 13 amino acids. Germline V gene lookup returns CDR1 SNHLY and CDR2 FYNNEI. CDR3 amino acids: CASSALETWEQYF. DNA for the CDR3: TGTGCCAGCAGTGCACTTGAAACTTGGGAGCAGTACTTC.

The chain is built from TRBV6-1 and TRBJ1-2; D is undetermined. Trimming shortened V by 7 bases and J by 1 base, and 10 bases separated the two germline ends. CDR1 is MNHNS and CDR2 is SASEGT in the germline V gene. The CDR3 sequence is 13 residues long. The CDR3 DNA reads TGTGCCAGCAAGTATCCCATTAACTATGGCTACACCTTC. Translating gives CASKYPINYGYTF.

The J gene is TRBJ1-1, the V gene TRBV7-9; no definite D call. Per the germline V gene, CDR1 is SEHNR and CDR2 is FQNEAQ (reference sequence). The CDR3 is made up of 15 amino acids. Trimming removed 5 bases from V and 0 bases from J, with 13 bases in between. The CDR3 spells CASSLSNGVNTEAFF. Written as DNA, the CDR3 is TGTGCCAGCAGCCTATCGAACGGAGTGAACACTGAAGCTTTCTTT.

The V gene is TRBV5-1, the J gene TRBJ2-1; TRBD2 aligns across 7 bases. Germline trimming cut 0 bases from V and 9 bases from J; bases unmatched to any gene: 9. CDR3 length equals 15 residues. Germline lookup yields CDR1 SGHRS and CDR2 YFSETQ. In DNA, the CDR3 is TGCGCCAGCAGCTTGGGAGCGGGGCGGCCCCCTGAGCAGTTCTTC. Translating gives CASSLGAGRPPEQFF.

This rearrangement joins TRBV5-4 to TRBJ2-3; D is possibly TRBD2 (5 bases). The CDR3 runs 16 residues. The V gene lost 5 bases and the J gene lost 0 bases, with 16 bases spanning the gap. Looked up from germline, CDR1 is SGHNT and CDR2 is YYREEE (reference sequence). CDR3 DNA: TGTGCCAGCAGTCAAGGAAGCGGATATAGCACAGATACGCAGTATTTT. It yields the protein CASSQGSGYSTDTQYF.

V gene TRBV2 combines with J gene TRBJ2-5; D gene ambiguous. Germline V gene lookup returns CDR1 SNHLY and CDR2 FYNNEI. V was clipped by 8 bases and J by 5 bases, with 12 bases between them. The CDR3 sequence is 12 residues long. For the CDR3, the DNA is TGTGCCAGCTCCACCCTCAGGGAGACCCAGTACTTC. Protein sequence: CASSTLRETQYF.

This clone was seen just once. CDR3 amino acids: CASSQQNSYEQYF. CDR3 sequence (DNA): TGTGCCAGCAGCCAGCAGAACTCCTACGAGCAGTACTTC. This sequence joins TRBV7-9 and TRBJ2-7; D is uncertain. The CDR3 sequence is 13 residues long. Trimming removed 5 bases from V and 0 bases from J, with 8 bases in between. Germline loops: CDR1 SEHNR, CDR2 FQNEAQ (reference sequence).

By sample fraction, this clone is medium-sized. The V and J genes are TRBV4-1 and TRBJ1-5; D is unresolved. CDR1 MGHRA and CDR2 YSYEKL come from the germline V gene. V lost 3 bases and J lost 1, with 10 bases in between. The CDR3 spans 15 residues. In nucleotides, the CDR3 is TGCGCCAGCAGCCAGGTAAAAGGGAGCAATCAGCCCCAGCATTTT. Its translation is CASSQVKGSNQPQHF.

J is TRBJ2-1 and V is TRBV20-1; no reliable D call. The germline V gene has CDR1 DFQATT and CDR2 SNEGSKA (reference sequence). Trimming removed 1 base at V and 3 bases at J, with 1 base between. This CDR3 comprises 11 residues. The CDR3: CSARGYNEQFF. CDR3 nucleotide sequence: TGCAGTGCTAGAGGCTACAATGAGCAGTTCTTC.

This clone was counted a single time. The chain couples TRBV9 to TRBJ2-1, with 9 nucleotides matching TRBD2. CDR1 is SGDLS and CDR2 is YYNGEE in the germline V gene. J was trimmed by 1 base and V by 0 bases; bases with no gene match: 11. CDR3 length equals 19 residues. CDR3 protein: CASSVEGRGGAPSYNEQFF. DNA of the CDR3: TGTGCCAGCAGCGTAGAAGGGCGGGGGGGCGCACCTTCCTACAATGAGCAGTTCTTC.

This rearrangement joins TRBV5-1 to TRBJ1-1; tentative D call: TRBD1 (6 bases). Germline-derived CDR1 and CDR2 are SGHRS and YFSETQ. This CDR3 region has 13 residues. V was trimmed by 2 bases and J by 1 base, leaving 6 bases between them. The CDR3 reads CASSLQGNTEAFF. CDR3 bases: TGCGCCAGCAGCTTACAGGGGAACACTGAAGCTTTCTTT.

The chain employs TRBV18 and TRBJ1-4; TRBD1 is a possible D gene (5 bases). Germline V lookup: CDR1 KGHSH, CDR2 LQKENI. This CDR3 comprises 14 residues. V was pared by 4 bases and J by 2 bases, with 8 bases between. Written as DNA, the CDR3 is TGTGCCAGCTCACGCGGGGGGACTAATGAAAAACTGTTTTTT. Translating gives CASSRGGTNEKLFF. Based on the CDR3 plus reference TRBV18 and TRBJ1-4, the full variable domain is NAGVMQNPRHLVRRRGQEARLRCSPMKGHSHVYWYRQLPEEGLKFMVYLQKENIIDESGMPKERFSAEFPKEGPSILRIQQVVRGDSAAYFCASSRGGTNEKLFFGSGTQLSVL.

The CDR3 region has the DNA TGTGCCAGCAGCCGAGGGAGTCGGGGATCCTACGAGCAGTACTTC. Translating it yields CASSRGSRGSYEQYF. The chain is built from TRBV5-4 and TRBJ2-7, with a weak D call TRBD2 (5 bases). The CDR3 runs 15 residues. CDR1 and CDR2 from the germline V gene are SGHNT and YYREEE (reference sequence). V lost 4 bases and J 1 base, leaving 15 bases between the germline ends.

DNA of the CDR3: TGTGCCAGCAGTATACAGGGACAGCAGCAGTACTTC. Its protein is CASSIQGQQQYF. The rearrangement uses TRBV6-5 and TRBJ2-7; 7 nucleotides match TRBD1. Germline V gives CDR1 MNHEY, CDR2 SVGAGI. This CDR3 is 12 amino acids long. Trimming at V came to 5 bases and at J to 8 bases, leaving 6 bases not matched to a gene.

V usage is TRBV4-1 and J usage is TRBJ2-7, with D unresolved. V lost 0 bases to trimming and J lost 0 bases, with 12 bases between them. The length of the CDR3 is 16 residues. From germline, CDR1 is MGHRA and CDR2 YSYEKL. Here the CDR3 reads CASSQDWSQYSYEQYF. In DNA, the CDR3 is TGCGCCAGCAGCCAAGATTGGTCACAGTACTCCTACGAGCAGTACTTC.